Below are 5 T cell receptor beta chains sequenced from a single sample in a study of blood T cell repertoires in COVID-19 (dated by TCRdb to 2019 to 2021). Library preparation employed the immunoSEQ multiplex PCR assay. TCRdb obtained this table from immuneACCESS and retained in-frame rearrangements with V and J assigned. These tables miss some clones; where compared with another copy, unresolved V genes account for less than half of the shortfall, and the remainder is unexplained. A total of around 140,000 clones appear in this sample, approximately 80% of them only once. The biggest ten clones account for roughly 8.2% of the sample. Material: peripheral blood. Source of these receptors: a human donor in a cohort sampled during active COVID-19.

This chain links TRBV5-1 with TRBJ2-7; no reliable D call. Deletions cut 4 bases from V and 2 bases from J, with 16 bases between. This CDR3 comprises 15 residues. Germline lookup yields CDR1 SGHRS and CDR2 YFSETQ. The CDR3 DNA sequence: TGCGCCAGCAGCCTGCAATCCTCAGATACCTACGAGCAGTACTTC. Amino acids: CASSLQSSDTYEQYF.

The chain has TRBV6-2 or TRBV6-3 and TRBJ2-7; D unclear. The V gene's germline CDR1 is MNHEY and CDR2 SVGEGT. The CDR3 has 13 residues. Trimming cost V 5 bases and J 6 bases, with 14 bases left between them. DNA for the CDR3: TGTGCCAGCAGTACAACACAGCACAGCGAGCAGTACTTC. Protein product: CASSTTQHSEQYF.

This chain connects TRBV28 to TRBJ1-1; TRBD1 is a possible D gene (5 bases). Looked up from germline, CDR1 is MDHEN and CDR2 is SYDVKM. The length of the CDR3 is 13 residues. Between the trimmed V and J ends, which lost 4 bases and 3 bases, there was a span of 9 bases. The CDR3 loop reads CASSWVGDTEAFF. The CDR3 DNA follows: TGTGCCAGCAGTTGGGTAGGGGACACTGAAGCTTTCTTT.

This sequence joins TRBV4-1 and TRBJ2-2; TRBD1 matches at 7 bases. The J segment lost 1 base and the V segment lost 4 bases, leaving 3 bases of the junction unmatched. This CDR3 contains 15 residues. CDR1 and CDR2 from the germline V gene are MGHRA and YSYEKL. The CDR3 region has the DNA TGCGCCAGCAGCCTCAGGACAGGGAACACCGGGGAGCTGTTTTTT. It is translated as CASSLRTGNTGELFF.

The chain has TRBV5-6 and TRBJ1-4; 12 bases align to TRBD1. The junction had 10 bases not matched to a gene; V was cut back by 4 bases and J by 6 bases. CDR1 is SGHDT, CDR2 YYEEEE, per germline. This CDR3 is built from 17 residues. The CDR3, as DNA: TGTGCCAGCAGCCCCCTGGGGACAGGGGGCTGGGATGAAAAACTGTTTTTT. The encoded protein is CASSPLGTGGWDEKLFF.